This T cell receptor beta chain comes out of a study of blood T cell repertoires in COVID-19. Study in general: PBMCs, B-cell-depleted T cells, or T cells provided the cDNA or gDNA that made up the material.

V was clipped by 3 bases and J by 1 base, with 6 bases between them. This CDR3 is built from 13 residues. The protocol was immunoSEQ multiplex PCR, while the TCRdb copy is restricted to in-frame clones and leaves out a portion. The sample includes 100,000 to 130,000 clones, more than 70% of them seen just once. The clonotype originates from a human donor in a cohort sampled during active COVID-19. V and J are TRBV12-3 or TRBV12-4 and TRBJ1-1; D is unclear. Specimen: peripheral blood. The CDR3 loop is CASSLAANTEAFF. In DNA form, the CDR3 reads TGTGCCAGCAGTTTGGCGGCGAACACTGAAGCTTTCTTT.